This passage covers 7 T cell receptor beta chains from one sample sequenced in a study of cytomegalovirus exposure and HLA in healthy donors. With 60 Vbeta and 13 Jbeta primers, the PCR was carried out. Assay used: immunoSEQ multiplex PCR; TCRdb lists only in-frame clones, some missing. This sample yields some 140,000 clones, of which over 65% are seen a single time; 1.5% to 1.9% belongs to the top ten. Input material: PBMCs. All receptors come from a man in his forties in good health and CMV-seronegative.

V is TRBV18 and J is TRBJ2-5; TRBD1 matches at 10 bases. Looked up from germline, CDR1 is KGHSH and CDR2 is LQKENI. V lost 2 bases and J lost 3; bases outside the gene matches: 12. The CDR3 covers 18 residues. The CDR3 DNA reads TGTGCCAGCTCACCAACTACTCGACAGGGGGCAAAGGAAGAGACCCAGTACTTC. This translates into CASSPTTRQGAKEETQYF.

This clone was picked up one time. The rearrangement uses TRBV7-9 and TRBJ2-3; the D is unclear. This CDR3 is built from 14 residues. The germline gives CDR1 SEHNR, CDR2 FQNEAQ (reference sequence). V gave up 5 bases and J gave up 3 bases, with 12 bases separating them. In nucleotides, the CDR3 is TGTGCCAGCAGCCCGCGGCTGGAGACAGATACGCAGTATTTT. Translated, it gives CASSPRLETDTQYF.

This chain's CDR3 is CASSQVGLAGLRYEQYF. CDR3 nucleotides: TGCGCCAGCAGCCAAGTCGGACTAGCGGGATTACGCTACGAGCAGTACTTC. The chain links TRBV4-1 to TRBJ2-7; TRBD2 aligns across 12 bases. The CDR3 is 17 residues long. Looked up from germline, CDR1 is MGHRA and CDR2 is YSYEKL. The V gene end was trimmed by 1 base and the J gene end by 3 bases; junction bases not matched to a gene: 7.

This chain links TRBV11-2 with TRBJ1-1, with a tentative D call TRBD1 (5 bases). The germline V gene has CDR1 SGHAT and CDR2 FQNNGV. Deletions cut 1 base from V and 1 base from J, with 10 bases between. The length of the CDR3 is 15 residues. The CDR3 coding sequence is TGTGCCAGCAGCTTAGCACCGGGGGGGAACACTGAAGCTTTCTTT. Translated, it gives CASSLAPGGNTEAFF.

In this sample, this clone turned up once. The gene calls are TRBV7-9 and TRBJ2-1; TRBD1 might be the D (5 bases). From germline, CDR1 is SEHNR and CDR2 FQNEAQ (reference sequence). V was clipped by 5 bases and J by 3 bases, with 14 bases between them. The CDR3 loop spans 15 amino acids. For the CDR3, the DNA is TGTGCCAGCAGCCTAAGCGACAGTTACTACAATGAGCAGTTCTTC. Protein sequence: CASSLSDSYYNEQFF.

The gene calls are TRBV29-1 and TRBJ1-2; 8 bases align to TRBD1. Germline CDR1 and CDR2: SQVTM and ANQGSEA. V shed 3 bases, J shed 4 bases, and the junction held 4 bases outside the gene matches. The CDR3 runs 13 residues. The CDR3 region is CSVDDTGGYGYTF. CDR3 nucleotide sequence: TGCAGCGTTGATGACACAGGGGGCTATGGCTACACCTTC.

This clone appeared once. The chain uses TRBV5-1 and TRBJ2-2; 10 bases align to TRBD2. The CDR3 is 16 residues long. Germline V gives CDR1 SGHRS, CDR2 YFSETQ. The V segment lost 5 bases and the J segment 3 bases; nucleotides outside the gene matches: 7. Here the CDR3 DNA reads TGCGCCAGCAGGAGGGTACTAGCGGGACACACCGGGGAGCTGTTTTTT. Amino acids: CASRRVLAGHTGELFF.